Following are 12 T cell receptor beta chains from one sample sequenced in a study of brain T cells in children with intractable seizures. The time point: blood from clinic visit 5 months post-surgery; TSC patient then seizure free. The table came from immunoSEQ multiplex PCR; TCRdb's copy has only in-frame clones and leaves some out. The sample holds a few hundred thousand clones; 93% are singletons and the top ten take approximately 5%. Sequenced material: peripheral blood, taken roughly 5 months after surgery. These TCRs come from a boy under two years old with tuberous sclerosis and intractable seizures.

The genes are TRBV5-4 and TRBJ1-2, with 12 bases that match TRBD1. The germline gives CDR1 SGHNT, CDR2 YYREEE (reference sequence). J was trimmed by 5 bases and V by 4 bases; bases with no gene match: 6. The CDR3 consists of 15 residues. CDR3 sequence (DNA): TGTGCCAGCAGCGACGGGACAGGGGGCAGGTATGGCTACACCTTC. It codes for CASSDGTGGRYGYTF.

This rearrangement joins TRBV19 to TRBJ1-3; 11 nucleotides align to TRBD1. This CDR3 region has 17 residues. CDR1 LNHDA and CDR2 SQIVND come from the germline V gene (reference sequence). V was pared by 3 bases and J by 0 bases, with 4 bases of the junction left unmatched. The CDR3 protein is CASSITGQGGSGNTIYF. The CDR3 nucleotides are TGTGCCAGTAGTATTACGGGACAGGGGGGCTCTGGAAACACCATATATTTT.

This clone was recorded only once. The chain has TRBV30 and TRBJ2-7, with 9 bases identical to TRBD1. The V gene end was trimmed by 1 base and the J gene end by 2 bases; junction bases not matched to a gene: 3. The CDR3 length is 14 residues. Germline V gene data show CDR1 as GTSNPN and CDR2 as SVGIG (reference sequence). CDR3 sequence reads: CAWSADRGAYEQYF. For the CDR3, the DNA is TGTGCCTGGAGTGCCGACAGGGGGGCCTACGAGCAGTACTTC.

J is TRBJ1-2 and V is TRBV4-1, with a possible D match to TRBD1 (5 bases). Germline V gives CDR1 MGHRA, CDR2 YSYEKL. The CDR3 has 15 residues. V was shortened by 2 bases and J by 6 bases, with 16 bases between the two germline ends. Here the CDR3 DNA reads TGCGCCAGCAGCCAAACCGCCCGGGACGGTAATGGCTACACCTTC. This translates into CASSQTARDGNGYTF.

The chain links TRBV5-1 to TRBJ1-4; D might be TRBD1 (6 bases). V lost 0 bases, J lost 9 bases, and 15 bases lay in between. From germline, CDR1 is SGHRS and CDR2 YFSETQ. The CDR3 runs to 15 residues. The CDR3 DNA sequence: TGCGCCAGCAGCTTGGTTTGGGGGCGGAGGAAAAAACTGTTTTTT. Its protein is CASSLVWGRRKKLFF. The variable domain in full, with the rest retrieved from reference TRBV5-1 and TRBJ1-4, is KAGVTQTPRYLIKTRGQQVTLSCSPISGHRSVSWYQQTPGQGLQFLFEYFSETQRNKGNFPGRFSGRQFSNSRSEMNVSTLELGDSALYLCASSLVWGRRKKLFFGSGTQLSVL.

The J gene is TRBJ1-1, the V gene TRBV7-9; a weak D match, TRBD1 (6 bases). Between the trimmed V and J ends, which lost 5 bases and 9 bases, there was a span of 16 bases. CDR1 and CDR2 (germline): SEHNR, FQNEAQ (reference sequence). The CDR3 runs 13 residues. The DNA of the CDR3 is TGTGCCAGCAGCCCGGACAGTTGGTATCAAGCTTTCTTT. Amino acids: CASSPDSWYQAFF.

V gene TRBV18 combines with J gene TRBJ1-1, with 9 bases identical to TRBD1. V lost 3 bases, J lost 1 base, and 3 bases stayed unmatched. Germline V gives CDR1 KGHSH, CDR2 LQKENI. The CDR3 has 15 residues. CDR3 bases: TGTGCCAGCTCACCCTGGGACAGGGCGAACACTGAAGCTTTCTTT. This codes for CASSPWDRANTEAFF.

The J gene is TRBJ1-2, the V gene TRBV7-9, with a tentative D call TRBD1 (6 bases). The CDR3 totals 15 residues. Germline V gives CDR1 SEHNR, CDR2 FQNEAQ (reference sequence). The germline V and J ends were trimmed by 1 base and 4 bases, with 13 bases remaining between them. This CDR3 reads CASSLVNGGPYGYTF. CDR3 DNA: TGTGCCAGCAGCTTAGTTAACGGGGGGCCCTATGGCTACACCTTC.

A single count supports this clone. This sequence joins TRBV7-9 and TRBJ2-2; TRBD1 matches at 12 bases. Germline CDR1 SEHNR, CDR2 FQNEAQ (reference sequence). This CDR3 region has 16 residues. V lost 9 bases to trimming and J lost 2 bases; unmatched junction nucleotides: 7. The CDR3 spells CARAGQGAHNTGELFF. The CDR3 DNA follows: TGTGCCAGAGCGGGACAGGGGGCGCATAACACCGGGGAGCTGTTTTTT.

This chain uses TRBV18 with TRBJ1-2; possible D gene TRBD1, 6 bases. This CDR3 contains 15 residues. V dropped 2 bases and J dropped 3 bases, with 13 bases sitting between them. Germline V gives CDR1 KGHSH, CDR2 LQKENI. The CDR3 region is CASSPSLDSYYGYTF. DNA of the CDR3: TGTGCCAGCTCACCATCCCTGGACAGCTACTATGGCTACACCTTC. Looking up the rest from reference TRBV18 and TRBJ1-2 gives the full variable domain: NAGVMQNPRHLVRRRGQEARLRCSPMKGHSHVYWYRQLPEEGLKFMVYLQKENIIDESGMPKERFSAEFPKEGPSILRIQQVVRGDSAAYFCASSPSLDSYYGYTFGSGTRLTVV.

This chain joins TRBV2 and TRBJ2-6; tentative D call: TRBD2 (5 bases). Germline V gives CDR1 SNHLY, CDR2 FYNNEI. The CDR3 covers 17 residues. V dropped 2 bases and J dropped 4 bases, with 15 bases sitting between them. CDR3 region: CASSEYEGAGGANVLTF. The DNA of the CDR3 is TGTGCCAGCAGTGAATATGAGGGTGCGGGCGGGGCCAACGTCCTGACTTTC. The variable domain in full, completed from reference TRBV2 and TRBJ2-6, reads EPEVTQTPSHQVTQMGQEVILRCVPISNHLYFYWYRQILGQKVEFLVSFYNNEISEKSEIFDDQFSVERPDGSNFTLKIRSTKLEDSAMYFCASSEYEGAGGANVLTFGAGSRLTVL.

In nucleotides, the CDR3 is TGTGCCAGCTCACCTCTACCGGGCCAGACAGGGACGGACACTGAAGCTTTCTTT. It translates to CASSPLPGQTGTDTEAFF. This chain links TRBV18 with TRBJ1-1; 7 bases align to TRBD1. With V trimmed by 3 bases and J by 3 bases, 16 bases remained unmatched. CDR1 KGHSH and CDR2 LQKENI come from the germline V gene. This CDR3 spans 18 amino acids.